What follows are 18 T cell receptor beta chains derived from one specimen sequenced in a study of T cell repertoires in aging, cancer and after chemotherapy. TCR beta rearrangements were amplified from peripheral blood genomic DNA. Rearranged V-D-J TRB sequences were amplified with a mixed TRB-A/B primer pool. A single record per CDR3 protein comes from TCRdb applying MiXCR to the multiplex PCR reads. The sample holds approximately 3,000 distinct CDR3 sequences; more than 20% are singletons and the top ten take 9.5% to 12%. The sample was blood. These receptors came from a human donor with a solid tumor.

This clonotype was detected only a few times. V is TRBV24-1 and J is TRBJ2-3, with 8 bases identical to TRBD1. The CDR3 is 14 amino acids. Per germline, CDR1 KGHDR and CDR2 SFDVKD. Trimming removed 9 bases from V and 4 bases from J; junction bases left unmatched: 8. The CDR3 reads CATSRQGLADTQYF. The CDR3 coding sequence is TGTGCCACCTCCAGACAGGGGCTAGCAGATACGCAGTATTTT.

This clonotype is medium-sized. The chain carries TRBV30 and TRBJ1-6; D call uncertain. Germline values: CDR1 GTSNPN, CDR2 SVGIG (reference sequence). The CDR3 extends over 19 amino acids. Trimming took 0 bases from V and 0 from J, leaving 18 bases between them. The CDR3 DNA sequence: TGTGCCTGGAGTGTAAAGGGAGGGAGGTCGAGCTCCTATAATTCACCCCTCCACTTT. Its translation: CAWSVKGGRSSSYNSPLHF. Full variable domain (remainder filled in from reference TRBV30 and TRBJ1-6): SQTIHQWPATLVQPVGSPLSLECTVEGTSNPNLYWYRQAAGRGLQLLFYSVGIGQISSEVPQNLSASRPQDRQFILSSKKLLLSDSGFYLCAWSVKGGRSSSYNSPLHFGNGTRLTVT.

As concerns this clonotype: This could be a read error, since a much larger clone is one nucleotide away. This chain uses TRBV7-6 with TRBJ2-2; 8 positions match TRBD1. The V segment lost 5 bases and the J segment 9 bases; nucleotides outside the gene matches: 20. CDR3 size: 18 residues. The V gene's germline CDR1 is SGHVS and CDR2 FNYEAQ. The CDR3, as DNA: TGTGCCAGCAGCACGAGCACCCCGACAGGGGTTGGTGTTAGGGAGCTGTTTTTT. This encodes CASSTSTPTGVGVRELFF.

This clonotype is large by share. The chain joins TRBV29-1 to TRBJ2-1; 12 nucleotides align to TRBD2. Germline trimming cut 7 bases from V and 2 bases from J; bases unmatched to any gene: 3. CDR1 SQVTM and CDR2 ANQGSEA come from the germline V gene. This CDR3 is 14 amino acids long. The DNA for the CDR3 is TGCAGCGGCGGACTAGCGGGACCCTACAATGAGCAGTTCTTC. Amino acids: CSGGLAGPYNEQFF.

This clonotype was seen more than once but under ten times. The chain uses TRBV27 and TRBJ2-1, with 13 bases matching TRBD2. The CDR3 spans 14 residues. The germline V gene has CDR1 MNHEY and CDR2 SMNVEV (reference sequence). V shed 2 bases and J 9 bases; nucleotides not matched to a gene: 1. The CDR3 is CASSLRLAGGEQFF. CDR3 in DNA: TGTGCCAGCAGTTTAAGACTAGCGGGAGGTGAGCAGTTCTTC.

A word on this clonotype: A read error may produce the germline difference seen at one junction end. The V and J genes are TRBV20-1 and TRBJ2-3; no definite D call. The CDR3 is 12 amino acids. In germline, CDR1 is DFQATT, CDR2 SNEGSKA (reference sequence). The CDR3 DNA is TGCAGTGCTAATGTGGGCACAGATATGCAGTATTTT. Protein product: CSANVGTDMQYF.

By sample share, this clonotype is medium-sized. The gene calls are TRBV14 and TRBJ2-3; D unresolved. The CDR3 contains 15 residues. Germline CDR1 and CDR2: SGHDN and FVKESK. Trimming pared 6 bases from V and 0 bases from J, leaving 13 bases between. For the CDR3, the DNA is TGTGCCAGCAGTCGTAATCCCTGGAGCACAGATACGCAGTATTTT. Its protein product is CASSRNPWSTDTQYF.

The gene calls are TRBV20-1 and TRBJ2-5; TRBD2 might be the D (6 bases). CDR1 is DFQATT and CDR2 is SNEGSKA in the germline V gene (reference sequence). The CDR3 runs to 13 residues. Trimming removed 3 bases from V and 9 bases from J, with 17 bases in between. CDR3 nucleotide sequence: TGCAGTGCTAGCTCGGGACTGGGGTCGTCCCAGTACTTC. It specifies CSASSGLGSSQYF.

This clonotype came up a few times. The chain recombines TRBV20-1 with TRBJ2-3; D might be TRBD2 (7 bases). The V and J ends lost 1 base and 6 bases respectively, with 20 bases between them. CDR1 and CDR2 (germline): DFQATT, SNEGSKA (reference sequence). This CDR3 comprises 16 residues. In DNA form, the CDR3 reads TGCAGTGCTAGAGCTAATAGGGGGAGGGAGTCGGATACGCAGTATTTT. It codes for CSARANRGRESDTQYF.

This clonotype is labeled as medium-sized. The rearrangement uses TRBV10-3 and TRBJ1-4, with a tentative D call TRBD1 (5 bases). Germline V gene lookup returns CDR1 ENHRY and CDR2 SYGVKD. V lost 3 bases, J lost 8 bases, and 13 bases lay in between. CDR3 size: 14 residues. The CDR3 DNA follows: TGTGCCATCAGTGATAGTCAGGGAAGGGAAAAACTGTTTTTT. Encoded protein: CAISDSQGREKLFF.

In its sample, this clonotype ranks as large (0.1 to 1%). This chain links TRBV6-1 with TRBJ2-2; the D gene is possibly TRBD1 (7 bases). The CDR3 sequence is 16 residues long. V lost 3 bases and J lost 2, with 13 bases in between. The V gene's germline CDR1 is MNHNS and CDR2 SASEGT. The CDR3 nucleotides read TGTGCCAGCAGTGACGGGAGACAGGGTAACACCGGGGAGCTGTTTTTT. Amino acid sequence: CASSDGRQGNTGELFF.

This rearrangement joins TRBV6-9 to TRBJ2-2, with a possible D match to TRBD1 (6 bases). V shed 0 bases and J shed 5 bases, with 16 bases lying between them. CDR3 size: 17 residues. From germline, CDR1 is MNHGY and CDR2 SVAAGI. CDR3 sequence (DNA): TGTGCCAGCAGTTATTCGAGGGGGATAGGGGAGACCGGGGAGCTGTTTTTT. Translated, it gives CASSYSRGIGETGELFF.

Concerning this clonotype itself: A single base separates this from a much larger clone, so it may be a read error. J is TRBJ1-2 and V is TRBV14; D perhaps matches TRBD1 (5 bases). This CDR3 spans 17 amino acids. From germline, CDR1 is SGHDN and CDR2 FVKESK. The DNA of the CDR3 is TGTGCCAGCAGCCCCCTGGGAGAAGGGGCTCCTGGATATGGCTTCACCTTC. Its translation is CASSPLGEGAPGYGFTF.

In its sample, this clonotype is medium-sized (0.01 to 0.1%). This chain links TRBV7-9 with TRBJ2-1, with D possibly matching TRBD2 (5 bases). The CDR3 is 17 residues long. The germline V and J ends were trimmed by 0 bases and 3 bases, with 15 bases remaining between them. Germline CDR1 SEHNR, CDR2 FQNEAQ (reference sequence). CDR3 sequence reads: CASSLALRELDYNEQFF. CDR3 sequence (DNA): TGTGCCAGCAGCTTAGCCCTTAGGGAGTTAGACTACAATGAGCAGTTCTTC.

This clonotype was seen a handful of times. This rearrangement joins TRBV7-9 to TRBJ1-1; a possible D gene is TRBD1 (5 bases). The CDR3 contains 14 residues. Trimming removed 3 bases from V and 1 base from J, with 9 bases in between. CDR1 is SEHNR and CDR2 is FQNEAQ in the germline V gene (reference sequence). CDR3 amino acids: CASSLETENTEAFF. The CDR3 bases are TGTGCCAGCAGCTTGGAGACAGAGAACACTGAAGCTTTCTTT.

The rearrangement joins TRBV7-3 to TRBJ2-7; D remains ambiguous. Per germline, CDR1 SGHTA and CDR2 FQGTGA. CDR3 size: 15 residues. V shed 0 bases and J shed 3 bases, with 12 bases lying between them. The CDR3: CASSLTPTTYYEQYF. The DNA for the CDR3 is TGTGCCAGCAGCTTAACGCCCACTACTTACTACGAGCAGTACTTC.

This chain links TRBV29-1 with TRBJ2-3; 11 bases fit TRBD1. Germline V CDR1 and CDR2: SQVTM, ANQGSEA. The J segment lost 6 bases and the V segment lost 2 bases, leaving 10 bases of the junction unmatched. CDR3 length: 16 residues. CDR3 in amino acids: CSVESLGTGGDDTQYF. In DNA, the CDR3 is TGCAGCGTTGAATCTCTAGGGACAGGGGGAGATGATACGCAGTATTTT.

This clonotype was seen a handful of times. The gene calls are TRBV7-9 and TRBJ2-1; weak D call: TRBD1 (6 bases). The V gene lost 0 bases and the J gene lost 7 bases, with 13 bases spanning the gap. The CDR3 length is 15 residues. Germline CDR1 and CDR2: SEHNR and FQNEAQ (reference sequence). The CDR3 reads CASSLASGQGNEQFF. Here the CDR3 DNA reads TGTGCCAGCAGCTTAGCCAGCGGCCAGGGGAATGAGCAGTTCTTC. The full variable domain, with the rest looked up from reference TRBV7-9 and TRBJ2-1, is DTGVSQNPRHKITKRGQNVTFRCDPISEHNRLYWYRQTLGQGPEFLTYFQNEAQLEKSRLLSDRFSAERPKGSFSTLEIQRTEQGDSAMYLCASSLASGQGNEQFFGPGTRLTVL.